This TCR beta chain is from a study of T-cell reconstitution after alpha-beta-depleted transplantation in children. Whole-study results and caveats: Several hundred graft clones that had expanded were reportedly the source of alpha-beta T cells about two months after transplant.

Worth noting for this clonotype: The antigen is unknown.

This CDR3 has 14 residues. Germline CDR1 is ENHRY and CDR2 is SYGVKD. V was cut by 4 bases and J by 4 bases, with 13 bases left in between. Unique molecular identifiers were built into the TCRbeta library. TCRdb reanalysed the PCR reads using MiXCR and keeps one entry per CDR3 protein. Of approximately 400,000 distinct CDR3 sequences in the sample, about a sixth were seen once. Here the sequenced sample was PBMCs, mostly from graft donor cells, taken 360 days after TCRalphabeta/CD19-depleted stem cell transplant. The TCR comes from a boy under two years old who had a stem cell transplant for Wiskott-Aldrich syndrome, so the T cells may come from the graft donor. The V gene is TRBV10-3, the J gene TRBJ2-5; D remains unclear. The DNA of the CDR3 is TGTGCCATCAGTGGTCCGGGTCCCCGAGAGACCCAGTACTTC. Translating it yields CAISGPGPRETQYF.